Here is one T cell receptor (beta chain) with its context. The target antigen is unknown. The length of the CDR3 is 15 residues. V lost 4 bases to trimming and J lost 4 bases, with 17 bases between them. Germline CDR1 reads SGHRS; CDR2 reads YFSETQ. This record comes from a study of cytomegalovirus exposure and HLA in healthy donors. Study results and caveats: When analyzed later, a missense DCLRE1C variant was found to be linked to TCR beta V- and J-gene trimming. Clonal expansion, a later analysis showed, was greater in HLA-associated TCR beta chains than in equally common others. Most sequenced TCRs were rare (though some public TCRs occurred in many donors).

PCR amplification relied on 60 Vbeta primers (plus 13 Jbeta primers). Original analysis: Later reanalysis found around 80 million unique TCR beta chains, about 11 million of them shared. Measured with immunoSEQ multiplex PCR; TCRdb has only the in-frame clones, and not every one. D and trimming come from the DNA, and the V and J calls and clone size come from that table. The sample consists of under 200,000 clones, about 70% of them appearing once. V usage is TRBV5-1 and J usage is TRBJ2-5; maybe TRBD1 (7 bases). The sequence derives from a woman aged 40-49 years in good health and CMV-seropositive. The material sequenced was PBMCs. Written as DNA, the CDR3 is TGCGCCAGCAGCAGCAGGGGGGATGGCGGAGAGACCCAGTACTTC. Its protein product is CASSSRGDGGETQYF.